The clone carrying this TCR beta chain was picked up many times. The record originates from a study of Graves' ophthalmopathy and Graves' hyperthyroidism. Germline loops: CDR1 DFQATT, CDR2 SNEGSKA (reference sequence). The CDR3 runs 11 residues. V gave up 6 bases and J gave up 6 bases, with 12 bases separating them. The sequenced template was RNA, covering the TCR beta CDR3 region. First-round RT-PCR relied on HTBI primers, and a second-round multiplex PCR came next. TCRdb called the multiplex PCR reads again in MiXCR, with one record for every CDR3 protein. The sample yields 500,000 to 700,000 distinct CDR3 sequences, about 20% seen once.

The sequenced sample consisted of peripheral blood. The TCR sequence derives from a woman between 18 and 29 years old with stable Graves' hyperthyroidism. Some clones in this sample may be carry-over from other donors' samples. This chain joins TRBV20-1 and TRBJ2-7, with D uncertain. The CDR3 DNA reads as TGCAGTGCCGAACAAGCAATCGAGCAGTACTTC. Residues: CSAEQAIEQYF.